These 15 T cell receptor beta chains were all obtained from the same sample, sequenced in a study of T cells after posttransplantation cyclophosphamide. Measured with immunoSEQ multiplex PCR; TCRdb has only the in-frame clones, and not every one. The sample lists about 24,000 clones, none appearing once, the ten largest making up 6.6%. Sequencing used PBMCs. These receptors came from a woman in her sixties or seventies in good health, CMV-negative, and a related stem cell transplant donor.

This clone was observed many times. The V and J genes are TRBV2 and TRBJ2-5, with 12 bases identical to TRBD2. Germline V CDR1 and CDR2: SNHLY, FYNNEI. J gave up 4 bases and V 6 bases, and 9 bases lay outside the gene matches. This CDR3 is 16 amino acids long. Here the CDR3 reads CASRLGTSGRRETQYF. CDR3 DNA sequence: TGTGCCAGCAGACTCGGAACTAGCGGGAGGAGAGAGACCCAGTACTTC.

This clone was seen ten or more times. CDR3 sequence: CASSYEGAGETQYF. The CDR3 nucleotides are TGTGCCAGCAGTTACGAGGGGGCAGGAGAGACCCAGTACTTC. The chain recombines TRBV6-6 with TRBJ2-5; 7 positions match TRBD1. This CDR3 spans 14 amino acids. CDR1 is MNHNY, CDR2 SVGAGI, per germline (reference sequence). The ends lost 2 bases at V and 4 bases at J; junction bases unmatched: 4.

This clone was recorded many times. The rearrangement links TRBV28 to TRBJ2-7, with D maybe TRBD1 (5 bases). CDR1 is MDHEN, CDR2 SYDVKM, per germline. V was cut by 3 bases and J by 0 bases, with 12 bases left in between. The CDR3 has 15 amino acids. CDR3 coding DNA: TGTGCCAGCAGTTTTAATCTAGACAGCTCCTACGAGCAGTACTTC. Encoded protein: CASSFNLDSSYEQYF.

The table lists this clone with many counts. The chain uses TRBV5-5 and TRBJ1-2, with TRBD1 as a possible D gene (6 bases). From germline, CDR1 is SGHKS and CDR2 YYEKEE (reference sequence). This CDR3 has 15 residues. Trimming shortened V by 0 bases and J by 5 bases, and 14 bases separated the two germline ends. The CDR3 DNA sequence: TGTGCCAGCAGCTTGGGGGCAGGGGTTACATATGGCTACACCTTC. This codes for CASSLGAGVTYGYTF.

This clone was recorded at least ten times. The V gene is TRBV19, the J gene TRBJ1-5, with 7 bases identical to TRBD1. The CDR3 sequence is 13 residues long. Germline V gives CDR1 LNHDA, CDR2 SQIVND (reference sequence). Trimming removed 9 bases from V and 5 bases from J; junction bases left unmatched: 7. CDR3 bases: TGTGCCAGCCACACAGGGGTGGATCAGCCCCAGCATTTT. It specifies CASHTGVDQPQHF. The full variable domain, rest sourced from reference TRBV19 and TRBJ1-5, is DGGITQSPKYLFRKEGQNVTLSCEQNLNHDAMYWYRQDPGQGLRLIYYSQIVNDFQKGDIAEGYSVSREKKESFPLTVTSAQKNPTAFYLCASHTGVDQPQHFGDGTRLSIL.

This clone came up many times. The V gene is TRBV28, the J gene TRBJ2-5; TRBD1 agrees at 7 bases. CDR1 is MDHEN and CDR2 is SYDVKM in the germline V gene. This CDR3 region has 15 residues. V shed 5 bases, J shed 5 bases, and the junction held 11 bases outside the gene matches. The CDR3 spells CASSPTTGVYETQYF. The CDR3, as DNA: TGTGCCAGCAGTCCTACCACAGGGGTCTACGAGACCCAGTACTTC.

This clone was seen ten or more times. This chain joins TRBV6-1 and TRBJ2-7; a possible D gene is TRBD1 (6 bases). V was clipped by 1 base and J by 6 bases, with 16 bases between them. The germline V gene encodes CDR1 MNHNS and CDR2 SASEGT. The CDR3 spans 15 residues. CDR3 residues: CASSEGAGTGPEQYV. The CDR3 region has the DNA TGTGCCAGCAGTGAAGGAGCCGGTACAGGGCCCGAGCAGTACGTC.

The chain is built from TRBV5-4 and TRBJ2-5; 9 bases align to TRBD1. The germline V gene encodes CDR1 SGHNT and CDR2 YYREEE (reference sequence). CDR3 length: 16 amino acids. The junction had 12 bases not matched to a gene; V was cut back by 4 bases and J by 5 bases. In DNA form, the CDR3 reads TGTGCCAGCAGCACCGGACAGGGGAGGGGGTTGGAGACCCAGTACTTC. Its protein is CASSTGQGRGLETQYF.

Many counts were recorded for this clone. This chain uses TRBV5-1 with TRBJ2-1; 10 positions match TRBD1. Germline-derived CDR1 and CDR2 are SGHRS and YFSETQ. The CDR3 has 16 residues. After removal of 5 bases from V and 2 bases from J, the junction contained 7 bases not matched to a gene. The CDR3 nucleotides are TGCGCCAGCAGTCGAGACAGGGGGCTGGCCTACAATGAGCAGTTCTTC. Its protein product is CASSRDRGLAYNEQFF.

This clone was found many times. The rearrangement joins TRBV5-1 to TRBJ2-1; TRBD2 matches at 11 bases. With 5 bases clipped from V and 4 bases from J, the junction kept 5 bases outside the gene matches. Germline CDR1 is SGHRS and CDR2 is YFSETQ. The length of the CDR3 is 15 residues. CDR3: CASRQGLAVYNEQFF. Written as DNA, the CDR3 is TGCGCCAGCAGGCAGGGACTAGCGGTTTACAATGAGCAGTTCTTC.

This clone was recorded a few times. This rearrangement joins TRBV4-3 to TRBJ1-2; tentative D call: TRBD1 (5 bases). The germline gives CDR1 LGHNA, CDR2 YSLEER. Trimming removed 0 bases from V and 2 bases from J, with 7 bases in between. The CDR3 is made up of 14 amino acids. The CDR3 reads CASSQDRGNYGYTF. CDR3 in DNA: TGCGCCAGCAGCCAAGATCGGGGGAACTATGGCTACACCTTC.

This clone was seen more than once but under ten times. V gene TRBV9 combines with J gene TRBJ2-1; 12 positions agree with TRBD2. Trimming at V came to 3 bases and at J to 4 bases, leaving 2 bases not matched to a gene. Germline V gene data show CDR1 as SGDLS and CDR2 as YYNGEE. This CDR3 is built from 15 residues. The CDR3 DNA reads as TGTGCCAGCAGCGCACTAGCGGGGGGTTACAATGAGCAGTTCTTC. Residues: CASSALAGGYNEQFF. The variable domain in full, completed from reference TRBV9 and TRBJ2-1, reads DSGVTQTPKHLITATGQRVTLRCSPRSGDLSVYWYQQSLDQGLQFLIQYYNGEERAKGNILERFSAQQFPDLHSELNLSSLELGDSALYFCASSALAGGYNEQFFGPGTRLTVL.

This clone was counted at least ten times. The chain is built from TRBV7-2 and TRBJ2-3; 13 bases are shared with TRBD2. The CDR3 sequence is 16 residues long. The germline V gene has CDR1 SGHTA and CDR2 FQGNSA. V gave up 4 bases and J gave up 8 bases; unmatched junction bases: 9. The CDR3 is CASSSGLAGEVGTQYF. The CDR3 region has the DNA TGTGCCAGCAGCTCTGGACTAGCGGGGGAAGTCGGTACGCAGTATTTT.

Many counts were recorded for this clone. This chain connects TRBV19 to TRBJ1-1; D possibly corresponds to TRBD1 (6 bases). Germline assignment: CDR1 LNHDA and CDR2 SQIVND (reference sequence). The length of the CDR3 is 14 residues. V was cut by 3 bases and J by 1 base, with 9 bases left in between. CDR3 residues: CASSIGQRNTEAFF. For the CDR3, the DNA is TGTGCCAGTAGTATCGGACAGAGGAACACTGAAGCTTTCTTT. Full variable domain (remainder filled in from reference TRBV19 and TRBJ1-1): DGGITQSPKYLFRKEGQNVTLSCEQNLNHDAMYWYRQDPGQGLRLIYYSQIVNDFQKGDIAEGYSVSREKKESFPLTVTSAQKNPTAFYLCASSIGQRNTEAFFGQGTRLTVV.

This clone was counted ten times or more. V is TRBV28 and J is TRBJ2-7, with D unresolved. This CDR3 has 13 amino acids. CDR1 MDHEN and CDR2 SYDVKM come from the germline V gene. V lost 3 bases and J 4 bases, leaving 10 bases between the germline ends. CDR3 sequence reads: CASSLGFAYEQYV. The CDR3 DNA reads TGTGCCAGCAGTTTGGGCTTCGCGTACGAGCAGTACGTC.